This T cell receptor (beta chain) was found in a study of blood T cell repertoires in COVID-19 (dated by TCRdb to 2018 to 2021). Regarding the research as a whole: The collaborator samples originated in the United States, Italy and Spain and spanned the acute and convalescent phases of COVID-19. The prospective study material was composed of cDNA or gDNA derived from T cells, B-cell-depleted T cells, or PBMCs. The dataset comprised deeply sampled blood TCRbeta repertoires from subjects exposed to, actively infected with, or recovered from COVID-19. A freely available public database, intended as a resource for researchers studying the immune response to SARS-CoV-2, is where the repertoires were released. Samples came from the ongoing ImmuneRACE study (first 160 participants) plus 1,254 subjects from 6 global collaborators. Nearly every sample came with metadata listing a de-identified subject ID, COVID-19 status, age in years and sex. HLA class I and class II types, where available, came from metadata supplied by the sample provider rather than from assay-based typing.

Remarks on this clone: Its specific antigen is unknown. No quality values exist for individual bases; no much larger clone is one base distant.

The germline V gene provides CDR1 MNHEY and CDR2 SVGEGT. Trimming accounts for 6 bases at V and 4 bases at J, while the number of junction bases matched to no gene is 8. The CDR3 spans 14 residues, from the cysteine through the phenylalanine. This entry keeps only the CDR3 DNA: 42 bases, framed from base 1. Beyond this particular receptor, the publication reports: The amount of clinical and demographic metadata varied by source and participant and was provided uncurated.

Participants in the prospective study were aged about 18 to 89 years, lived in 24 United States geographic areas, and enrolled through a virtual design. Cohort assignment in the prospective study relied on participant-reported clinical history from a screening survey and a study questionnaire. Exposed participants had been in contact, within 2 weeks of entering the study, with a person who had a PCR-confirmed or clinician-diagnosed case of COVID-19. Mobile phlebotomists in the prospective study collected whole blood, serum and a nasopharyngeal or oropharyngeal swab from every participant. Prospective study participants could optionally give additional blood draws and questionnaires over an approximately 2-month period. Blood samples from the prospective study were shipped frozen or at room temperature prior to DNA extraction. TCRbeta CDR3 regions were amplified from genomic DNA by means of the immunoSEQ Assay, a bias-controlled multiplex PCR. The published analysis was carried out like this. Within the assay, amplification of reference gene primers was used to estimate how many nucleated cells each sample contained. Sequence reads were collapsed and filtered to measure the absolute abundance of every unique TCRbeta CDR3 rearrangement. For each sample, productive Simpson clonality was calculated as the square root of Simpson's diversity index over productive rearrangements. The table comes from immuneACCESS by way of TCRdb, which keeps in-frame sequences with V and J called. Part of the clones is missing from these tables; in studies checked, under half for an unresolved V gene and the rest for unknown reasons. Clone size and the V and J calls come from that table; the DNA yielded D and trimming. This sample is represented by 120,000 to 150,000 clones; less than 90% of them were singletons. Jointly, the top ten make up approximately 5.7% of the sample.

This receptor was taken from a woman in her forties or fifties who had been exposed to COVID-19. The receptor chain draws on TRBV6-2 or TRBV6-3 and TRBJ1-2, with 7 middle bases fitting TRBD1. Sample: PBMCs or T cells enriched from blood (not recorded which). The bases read TGTGCCAGCAGCCCGGACAGGACCCTCTATGGCTACACCTTC. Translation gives CASSPDRTLYGYTF.